The clone carrying this TCR beta chain was detected a few times. Its antigen is as yet unknown. CDR1 and CDR2 from the germline V gene are SQVTM and ANQGSEA. Trimming shortened V by 2 bases and J by 6 bases, and 17 bases separated the two germline ends. The CDR3 spans 14 residues. This specimen belongs to a study of cytomegalovirus exposure and HLA in healthy donors. Notes on the study in general: According to the study, 150 to 200 TCR beta chains were cytomegalovirus-associated. Later examination showed HLA-associated TCR beta chains had greater clonal expansion than equally common others.

The primer mix had 60 Vbeta and 13 Jbeta primers. Libraries were prepared by immunoSEQ multiplex PCR; TCRdb keeps only in-frame clonotypes and omits some of them. The data hold 130,000 or so clones, with 75% to 80% observed a single time. The donors gave bone marrow, and they were healthy. V gene TRBV29-1 combines with J gene TRBJ2-7, with D perhaps TRBD2 (5 bases). The clonotype was recovered from a middle-aged woman in good health and CMV-seronegative. Sequenced sample: PBMCs. For the CDR3, the DNA is TGCAGCGTTGAATTTGGGAGTGGATCTAGCGAGCAGTACTTC. Amino acid sequence: CSVEFGSGSSEQYF.